This TCR beta chain emerged from a study of T cells in Graves' hyperthyroidism and ophthalmopathy. The hyperthyroidism patients had all been newly diagnosed, and their disease duration was under 2 months. Their ages ranged from 18 to 65 years. This clonotype has ten or more counts. Germline V gene lookup returns CDR1 SNHLY and CDR2 FYNNEI. Trimming at V came to 3 bases and at J to 3 bases, leaving 15 bases not matched to a gene. The CDR3 sequence is 20 residues long. TCR beta CDR3 sequences were amplified from RNA transcripts. TCR CDR3 regions were first amplified by RT-PCR with HTBI primers. Each CDR3 protein gets one entry after TCRdb re-called the multiplex PCR reads with MiXCR. The sample lists more than 550,000 distinct CDR3 sequences, approximately 19% occurring once.

The chain combines TRBV2 with TRBJ2-1; 12 nucleotides match TRBD2. The sequencing sample was made of blood. This clonotype was sampled from a woman aged 50 to 60 with Graves' hyperthyroidism that later progressed to Graves' ophthalmopathy. CDR3 in amino acids: CASSDIRASGGASVYNEQFF. CDR3 DNA sequence: TGTGCCAGCAGTGATATCCGGGCTAGCGGGGGGGCCTCAGTCTACAATGAGCAGTTCTTC. The whole variable domain, remainder taken from reference TRBV2 and TRBJ2-1, is EPEVTQTPSHQVTQMGQEVILRCVPISNHLYFYWYRQILGQKVEFLVSFYNNEISEKSEIFDDQFSVERPDGSNFTLKIRSTKLEDSAMYFCASSDIRASGGASVYNEQFFGPGTRLTVL.